The clone carrying this T cell receptor (beta chain) occurred many times. The sample comes from a study of patients and donors after allogeneic stem cell transplantation. V lost 3 bases and J lost 1; bases outside the gene matches: 12. This CDR3 is 17 amino acids long. Germline lookup yields CDR1 DFQATT and CDR2 SNEGSKA (reference sequence). TCRdb ran MiXCR on the RT-PCR reads and lists one entry per CDR3 protein. The table shows 920,000 or so distinct CDR3 sequences, with 18% occurring only once. The V and J genes are TRBV20-1 and TRBJ2-1; 7 positions match TRBD1. The TCR was taken from a human donor who was either an allogeneic HSCT recipient or a stem cell or donor lymphocyte infusion donor (not recorded which). It is not recorded whose cells these are; they may come from a transplant donor. Sequenced: blood, either unsorted or a sorted T cell fraction (not recorded which). The CDR3 coding sequence is TGCAGTGCTAGCTCAGCTCTTTGGGACAGTTCCTACAATGAGCAGTTCTTC. It yields the protein CSASSALWDSSYNEQFF.